The sample holds one count of the clone carrying this T cell receptor beta chain. This entry is derived from a study of preoperative IRX-2 immunotherapy in early breast cancer. The treatment: preoperative locoregional IRX-2 cytokine immunotherapy. This phase Ib study tested locoregional IRX-2 cytokine immunotherapy given before surgery. The table came from immunoSEQ multiplex PCR; TCRdb's copy has only in-frame clones and leaves some out. The table lists roughly 34,000 clones, about 90% of them singletons, with around 1.6% in the top ten. The CDR3 loop spans 13 amino acids. V shed 10 bases and J shed 3 bases, with 13 bases lying between them. From germline, CDR1 is LNHDA and CDR2 SQIVND (reference sequence).

This clonotype was obtained from a human donor with breast cancer. This sample comprised tumor tissue, obtained after IRX-2 immunotherapy. This sequence joins TRBV19 and TRBJ1-5; D gene ambiguous. The CDR3 sequence: CATRFGPNQPQHF. The CDR3 nucleotides are TGTGCCACCCGTTTCGGGCCCAATCAGCCCCAGCATTTT.